Listed below are T cell receptor beta chains from one sample, sequenced in a study of blood T cells in healthy people across ages. Each CDR3 protein is one row after TCRdb ran MiXCR on the 5' RACE reads. Among roughly 650,000 distinct CDR3 sequences listed, roughly 30% were seen once. Sequencing input: blood. The receptor set was obtained from a woman older than 75 in good health. Both conserved end residues are part of each CDR3. Fields, in order: J gene, D gene, clone size, V gene, CDR3 DNA, CDR3 protein. D genes are given only for firm matches. A row's size may be missing; if present it is once, few, many or a size class.

J: TRBJ2-7; D: TRBD2; size: .; V: TRBV5-1; DNA: TGCGCCAGCAGCTTTATGGTAGCGGGGGGGATAAACAATGAGCAGTACTTC; CDR3: CASSFMVAGGINNEQYF
J: TRBJ2-2; D: .; size: .; V: TRBV7-2; DNA: TGTGCCAGCAGCTTGAATAAGGGTGGCACCGGGGAGCTGTTTTTT; CDR3: CASSLNKGGTGELFF
J: TRBJ2-6; D: .; size: many; V: TRBV7-3; DNA: TGTGCCAGCAGCCCTGGACGGAGCACCTCTGGGGCCAACGTCCTGACTTTC; CDR3: CASSPGRSTSGANVLTF
J: TRBJ2-3; D: TRBD2; size: many; V: TRBV5-1; DNA: TGCGCCAGCAGCTTGGACCCTCGATCCGAGCGGGGGGCCTCTTGGGATACGCAGTATTTT; CDR3: CASSLDPRSERGASWDTQYF
J: TRBJ2-5; D: TRBD2; size: .; V: TRBV6-5; DNA: TGTGCCAGCAGTTATTCAGGAGCGGGGGCCATCCAAGAGACCCAGTACTTC; CDR3: CASSYSGAGAIQETQYF
J: TRBJ1-2; D: .; size: .; V: TRBV2; DNA: TGTGCCAGCAGTGATCGGAGAGCCTATGGCTACACCTTC; CDR3: CASSDRRAYGYTF
J: TRBJ1-2; D: .; size: .; V: TRBV29-1; DNA: TGCAGCGTAGCGCTACCTCTCGGGAGTCTCGGGGCTGGCTACACCTTC; CDR3: CSVALPLGSLGAGYTF
J: TRBJ1-2; D: TRBD1; size: once; V: TRBV7-8; DNA: TGTGCCAGCAGCGAAGGGACAGCCTATGGCTACACCTTC; CDR3: CASSEGTAYGYTF
J: TRBJ2-6; D: .; size: many; V: TRBV28; DNA: TGTGCCAGCAGTTCCCTCGAAGCTGGGGCCAACGTCCTGACTTTC; CDR3: CASSSLEAGANVLTF
J: TRBJ1-1; D: .; size: many; V: TRBV7-9; DNA: TGTGCCAGCAGCTTAGCGTCCCTACACACTGAAGCTTTCTTT; CDR3: CASSLASLHTEAFF
J: TRBJ1-2; D: TRBD1; size: .; V: TRBV6-5; DNA: TGTGCCAGCAGCCGGGGGACAGTCTATGGCTACACCTTC; CDR3: CASSRGTVYGYTF
J: TRBJ2-1; D: TRBD1; size: .; V: TRBV5-6; DNA: TGTGCCAGCAGCTCGAAAGGGCATGGGGGACAGGGGCAAGAGACCCAGTTCTTC; CDR3: CASSSKGHGGQGQETQFF
J: TRBJ2-5; D: .; size: .; V: TRBV13; DNA: TGTGCCAGCAGCTTCGGGGATGAAGAGACCCAGTACTTC; CDR3: CASSFGDEETQYF
J: TRBJ1-6; D: .; size: many; V: TRBV7-2; DNA: TGTGCCAGCAGCTTAGACGGTCAGGGAACATCACCCCTCCACTTT; CDR3: CASSLDGQGTSPLHF
J: TRBJ1-5; D: .; size: few; V: TRBV20-1; DNA: TGCAGTGCTAGTAACCCAGGCAATCAGCCCCAGCATTTT; CDR3: CSASNPGNQPQHF
J: TRBJ2-1; D: .; size: .; V: TRBV6-5; DNA: TGTGCCAGCTACGGGCAGGGTGGCAATGAGCAGTTCTTC; CDR3: CASYGQGGNEQFF
J: TRBJ2-7; D: TRBD1; size: many; V: TRBV12-3/TRBV12-4; DNA: TGTGCCAGCAGTTACCGACAGGGCCCCTACGAGCAGTACTTC; CDR3: CASSYRQGPYEQYF
J: TRBJ1-5; D: .; size: .; V: TRBV7-8; DNA: TGTGCCAGCAGCTTAACTGGGGCCGATAATCAGCCCCAGCATTTT; CDR3: CASSLTGADNQPQHF
J: TRBJ2-1; D: TRBD2; size: many; V: TRBV2; DNA: TGTGCCAGCAGTTTAGCGGGGGCTCCCCCCAATGAGCAGTTCTTC; CDR3: CASSLAGAPPNEQFF
J: TRBJ2-5; D: TRBD2; size: many; V: TRBV11-3; DNA: TGTGCCAGCAGCTTAGCAAGCCCAGCGGGGGTGTCAGAGACCCAGTACTTC; CDR3: CASSLASPAGVSETQYF
J: TRBJ2-5; D: TRBD2; size: .; V: TRBV5-6; DNA: TGTGCCAGCAGCTTGGGACTAGCGGGACGGGATGAGCAGTACTTC; CDR3: CASSLGLAGRDEQYF
J: TRBJ2-1; D: .; size: .; V: TRBV5-1; DNA: TGCGCCAGCAGCGACCGATCGGGACTTTTCAATGAGCAGTTCTTC; CDR3: CASSDRSGLFNEQFF
J: TRBJ1-1; D: .; size: .; V: TRBV6-4; DNA: TGTGCCAGCAGACTGACAGAGAACACTGAAGCTTTCTTT; CDR3: CASRLTENTEAFF
J: TRBJ2-3; D: TRBD2; size: many; V: TRBV9; DNA: TGTGCCAGCAGCTATGCGGGGGGGAGCACAGATACGCAGTATTTT; CDR3: CASSYAGGSTDTQYF
J: TRBJ2-7; D: .; size: many; V: TRBV7-9; DNA: TGTGCCAGCAGCAGCAGAGGGGTCTCCTACGAGCAGTACTTC; CDR3: CASSSRGVSYEQYF
J: TRBJ2-1; D: TRBD1; size: many; V: TRBV30; DNA: TGTGCCTGGAGGGGACAGAACAATGAGCAGTTCTTC; CDR3: CAWRGQNNEQFF
J: TRBJ2-5; D: .; size: .; V: TRBV20-1; DNA: TGCAGTGCCGGACCCGGCCAGTCAGGGGAGACCCAGTACTTC; CDR3: CSAGPGQSGETQYF
J: TRBJ2-7; D: .; size: many; V: TRBV6-2/TRBV6-3; DNA: TGTGCCAGCAGTTACTCTGACGTACTCGGCGAGCAGTACTTC; CDR3: CASSYSDVLGEQYF
J: TRBJ1-1; D: .; size: many; V: TRBV12-3/TRBV12-4; DNA: TGTGCCAGCAGTTTAACGGGGGTTCGGAACACTGAAGCTTTCTTT; CDR3: CASSLTGVRNTEAFF
J: TRBJ1-5; D: .; size: many; V: TRBV7-2; DNA: TGTGCCAGCAGCTTAGTGGCGAGCAATCAGCCCCAGCATTTT; CDR3: CASSLVASNQPQHF
J: TRBJ1-2; D: TRBD1; size: many; V: TRBV5-6; DNA: TGTGCCAGCAGCTTGGCAGGGACAGGGGGAAATGGCTACACCTTC; CDR3: CASSLAGTGGNGYTF
J: TRBJ1-6; D: .; size: .; V: TRBV7-9; DNA: TGTGCCAGCAGCTTAGAGTCAGGGACCGGTTCACCCCTCCACTTT; CDR3: CASSLESGTGSPLHF
J: TRBJ2-5; D: .; size: many; V: TRBV12-3/TRBV12-4; DNA: TGTGCCAGCAGTTTAATGAGGGAGACCCAGTACTTC; CDR3: CASSLMRETQYF
J: TRBJ2-1; D: TRBD1; size: many; V: TRBV7-2; DNA: TGTGCCAGCAGCTTCCGACAGGGCTCAATTAATGAGCAGTTCTTC; CDR3: CASSFRQGSINEQFF
J: TRBJ2-3; D: TRBD2; size: many; V: TRBV6-2/TRBV6-3; DNA: TGTGCCAGCAGTTACGGGACCAGCGGGGGAAAGAGAGATACGCAGTATTTT; CDR3: CASSYGTSGGKRDTQYF
J: TRBJ2-3; D: .; size: .; V: TRBV28; DNA: TGTGCCAGCAGTTTTGAAACGAGCTTCGGCGATACGCAGTATTTT; CDR3: CASSFETSFGDTQYF
J: TRBJ2-1; D: TRBD2; size: few; V: TRBV20-1; DNA: TGCAGTGCTAGACGACTAGCGGGGGCCGGGAGCTCCTACAATGAGCAGTTCTTC; CDR3: CSARRLAGAGSSYNEQFF
J: TRBJ2-7; D: TRBD1; size: many; V: TRBV6-5; DNA: TGTGCCAGCAGTTACGAGTACAGGGGTTACGAGCAGTACTTC; CDR3: CASSYEYRGYEQYF
J: TRBJ1-2; D: TRBD1; size: .; V: TRBV19; DNA: TGTGCCAGTCGGACAGGGGGCGGTAACTATGGCTACACCTTC; CDR3: CASRTGGGNYGYTF
J: TRBJ1-2; D: .; size: many; V: TRBV7-2; DNA: TGTGCCAGCAGCTCAGGACTGACCCTATATGGCTACACCTTC; CDR3: CASSSGLTLYGYTF
J: TRBJ1-1; D: .; size: few; V: TRBV7-9; DNA: TGTGCCAGCAGCTTTTTTGGGGGAAGGAACACTGAAGCTTTCTTT; CDR3: CASSFFGGRNTEAFF
J: TRBJ1-1; D: .; size: .; V: TRBV15; DNA: TGTGCCACCAGCAGCAATGCCAGGGCGAACACTGAAGCTTTCTTT; CDR3: CATSSNARANTEAFF
J: TRBJ1-1; D: .; size: many; V: TRBV4-3; DNA: TGCGCCAGCAGCCCGGGAAGAGGAGGGAACACTGAAGCTTTCTTT; CDR3: CASSPGRGGNTEAFF
J: TRBJ2-1; D: TRBD2; size: .; V: TRBV29-1; DNA: TGCAGCGTGACCCGGACTAGTAACAATGAGCAGTTCTTC; CDR3: CSVTRTSNNEQFF
J: TRBJ1-5; D: .; size: .; V: TRBV20-1; DNA: TGTAGTGCTAGAGATCCCCAGACCAATCAGCCCCAGCATTTT; CDR3: CSARDPQTNQPQHF